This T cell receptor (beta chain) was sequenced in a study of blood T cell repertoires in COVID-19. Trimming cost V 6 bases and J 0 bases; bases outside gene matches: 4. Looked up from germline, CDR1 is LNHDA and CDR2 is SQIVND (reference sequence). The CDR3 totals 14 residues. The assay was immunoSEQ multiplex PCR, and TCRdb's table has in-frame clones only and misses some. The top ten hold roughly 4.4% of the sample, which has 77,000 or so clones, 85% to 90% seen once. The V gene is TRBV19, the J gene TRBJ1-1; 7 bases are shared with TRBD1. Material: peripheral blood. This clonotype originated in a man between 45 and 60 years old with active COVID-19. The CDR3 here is CASSPGQMNTEAFF. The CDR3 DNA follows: TGTGCCAGTAGCCCGGGACAGATGAACACTGAAGCTTTCTTT.